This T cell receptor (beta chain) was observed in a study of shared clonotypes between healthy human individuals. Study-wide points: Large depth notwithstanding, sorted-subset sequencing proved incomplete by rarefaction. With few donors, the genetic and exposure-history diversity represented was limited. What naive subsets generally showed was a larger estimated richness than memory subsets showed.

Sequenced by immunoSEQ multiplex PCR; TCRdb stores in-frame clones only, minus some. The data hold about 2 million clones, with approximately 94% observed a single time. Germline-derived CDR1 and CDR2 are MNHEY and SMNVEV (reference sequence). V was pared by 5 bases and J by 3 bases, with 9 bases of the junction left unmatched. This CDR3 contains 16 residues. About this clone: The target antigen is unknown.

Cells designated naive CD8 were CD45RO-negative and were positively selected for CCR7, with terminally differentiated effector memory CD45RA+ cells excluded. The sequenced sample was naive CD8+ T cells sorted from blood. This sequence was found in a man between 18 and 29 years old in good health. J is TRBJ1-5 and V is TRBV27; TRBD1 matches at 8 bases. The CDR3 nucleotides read TGTGCCAGCAGTCCCTCACAGGGGGACACCAATCAGCCCCAGCATTTT. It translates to CASSPSQGDTNQPQHF.